The clone carrying this T cell receptor beta chain was counted ten times or more. Antigen unknown. Germline V gene data show CDR1 as SGDLS and CDR2 as YYNGEE. The CDR3 covers 13 residues. Trimming shortened V by 2 bases and J by 8 bases, and 10 bases separated the two germline ends. TCRdb recomputed calls from the 5' RACE reads with MiXCR, one row per CDR3 protein. The sample lists more than 300,000 distinct CDR3 sequences; around 10% were seen once. This sample stems from a study of CD8 T cells in ankylosing spondylitis. Whole-study findings and limits: In ankylosing spondylitis blood, a motif of 7 to 9 highly homologous TCR beta variants appeared characteristic. Within matched ankylosing spondylitis synovial fluid, disease-linked clones were reportedly significantly enriched.

The V gene is TRBV9, the J gene TRBJ1-4; D unclear. The source of this sequence is a female donor with ankylosing spondylitis or in good health (not recorded which). Sequenced sample: blood, either unsorted or a sorted T cell fraction (not recorded which). This CDR3 is CASSVLFQEKLFF. CDR3 coding DNA: TGTGCCAGCAGCGTTCTATTTCAAGAAAAACTGTTTTTT.